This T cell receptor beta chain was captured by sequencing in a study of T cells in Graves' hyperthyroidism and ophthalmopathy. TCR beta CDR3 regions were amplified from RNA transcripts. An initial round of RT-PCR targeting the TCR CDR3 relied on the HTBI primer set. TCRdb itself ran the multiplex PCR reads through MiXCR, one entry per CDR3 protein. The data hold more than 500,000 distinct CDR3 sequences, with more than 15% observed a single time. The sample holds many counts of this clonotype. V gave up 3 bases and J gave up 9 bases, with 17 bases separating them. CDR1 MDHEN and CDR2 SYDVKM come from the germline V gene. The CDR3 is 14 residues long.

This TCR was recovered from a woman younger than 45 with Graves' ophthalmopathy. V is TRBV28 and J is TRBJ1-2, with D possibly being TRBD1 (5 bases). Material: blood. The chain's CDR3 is CASSLGGAPVSYTF. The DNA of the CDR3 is TGTGCCAGCAGTTTGGGGGGAGCCCCTGTGAGCTACACCTTC.